Listed below are T cell receptor beta chains from one sample, sequenced in a study of T-cell reconstitution after alpha-beta-depleted transplantation in children. One entry per CDR3 protein results from TCRdb running MiXCR on the PCR reads. Of 65,000 to 75,000 distinct CDR3 sequences listed, approximately 5% were seen once; the top ten hold approximately 17%. The material sequenced was PBMCs, mostly from graft donor cells, taken 180 days after TCRalphabeta/CD19-depleted stem cell transplant. The receptor source for this set is a boy younger than two who had a stem cell transplant for acute myeloid leukemia, so the T cells may come from the graft donor. Each CDR3 is given with its conserved first and last residue. A D gene is named only where the DNA matches it firmly. Clone size, where shown, is once, few, many, or a class for clones that have expanded.

cdr3_nt: TGTGCCAGCAGTTTAGATAGGGGACAGGGCTTCCAAGAGACCCAGTACTTC; cdr3_aa: CASSLDRGQGFQETQYF; d_call: TRBD1; clone_size: many; j_call: TRBJ2-5; v_call: TRBV12-3/TRBV12-4
cdr3_nt: TGCAGTGCTCCCGGGCGGGGCACAGATACGCAGTATTTT; cdr3_aa: CSAPGRGTDTQYF; d_call: -; clone_size: many; j_call: TRBJ2-3; v_call: TRBV20-1
cdr3_nt: TGTGCCAGCAGCCCCACAGGGGTCCACGAGCAGTACTTC; cdr3_aa: CASSPTGVHEQYF; d_call: TRBD1; clone_size: many; j_call: TRBJ2-7; v_call: TRBV7-2
cdr3_nt: TGTGCCAGCAGTTATTCGCAGAGGGGGCAGGGCACCGGGGAGCTGTTTTTT; cdr3_aa: CASSYSQRGQGTGELFF; d_call: TRBD1; clone_size: many; j_call: TRBJ2-2; v_call: TRBV6-5
cdr3_nt: TGTGCCAGCAGCCCAGGACAGGTTCCTTACAATGAGCAGTTCTTC; cdr3_aa: CASSPGQVPYNEQFF; d_call: TRBD1; clone_size: many; j_call: TRBJ2-1; v_call: TRBV7-2
cdr3_nt: TGTGCCAGCAGCGTAATGGGGGAGTCAGGCACCGGGGAGCTGTTTTTT; cdr3_aa: CASSVMGESGTGELFF; d_call: -; clone_size: many; j_call: TRBJ2-2; v_call: TRBV9
cdr3_nt: TGTGCCAGCAGTTACCTGAGCGGACTAGCGGGGGAAGGTGAGCAGTTCTTC; cdr3_aa: CASSYLSGLAGEGEQFF; d_call: TRBD2; clone_size: many; j_call: TRBJ2-1; v_call: TRBV6-5
cdr3_nt: TGTGCCACCTCGGAATCCTATAATTCACCCCTCCACTTT; cdr3_aa: CATSESYNSPLHF; d_call: -; clone_size: many; j_call: TRBJ1-6; v_call: TRBV10-3
cdr3_nt: TGTGCCAGCACCCGGACAGGTCGCGACCAGTACTTC; cdr3_aa: CASTRTGRDQYF; d_call: TRBD1; clone_size: many; j_call: TRBJ2-5; v_call: TRBV12-3/TRBV12-4
cdr3_nt: TGCAGTGCTAGAGAGTTCGGACGAGGTGAAGCTTTCTTT; cdr3_aa: CSAREFGRGEAFF; d_call: -; clone_size: many; j_call: TRBJ1-1; v_call: TRBV20-1
cdr3_nt: TGTGCCAGCCGTTGGACTCCACAAGAGACCCAGTACTTC; cdr3_aa: CASRWTPQETQYF; d_call: -; clone_size: many; j_call: TRBJ2-5; v_call: TRBV11-3
cdr3_nt: TGTGCCAGCAAGGACAGCTCACCCCTCTATCGCTACACCTTC; cdr3_aa: CASKDSSPLYRYTF; d_call: -; clone_size: many; j_call: TRBJ1-2; v_call: TRBV28
cdr3_nt: TGTGCCAGCAGCTTAACCGGGCTAACCACAGATACGCAGTATTTT; cdr3_aa: CASSLTGLTTDTQYF; d_call: -; clone_size: many; j_call: TRBJ2-3; v_call: TRBV7-3
cdr3_nt: TGTGCCAGCAGCTCCGGGACAGGGGGCAGTGAGCAGTTCTTC; cdr3_aa: CASSSGTGGSEQFF; d_call: TRBD1; clone_size: many; j_call: TRBJ2-1; v_call: TRBV5-6
cdr3_nt: TGTGCCAGCAGCCCAAGATTGGGGGACAAACTGTTTTTT; cdr3_aa: CASSPRLGDKLFF; d_call: -; clone_size: many; j_call: TRBJ1-4; v_call: TRBV7-2
cdr3_nt: TGTGCCAGCAGCCAACTACCAGGGGGCCACTACGAGCAGTACTTC; cdr3_aa: CASSQLPGGHYEQYF; d_call: TRBD1; clone_size: many; j_call: TRBJ2-7; v_call: TRBV7-8
cdr3_nt: TGTGCCTGCTCCCTCCACTCTGGGGCCAACGTCCTGACTTTC; cdr3_aa: CACSLHSGANVLTF; d_call: -; clone_size: -; j_call: TRBJ2-6; v_call: TRBV3-1
cdr3_nt: TGTGCCAGCAGACCTACAGGGGGACTCTCCTACGAGCAGTACTTC; cdr3_aa: CASRPTGGLSYEQYF; d_call: TRBD1; clone_size: many; j_call: TRBJ2-7; v_call: TRBV7-9
cdr3_nt: TGTGCCAGCAGCCGGGACTTAAACTCCTACGAGCAGTACTTC; cdr3_aa: CASSRDLNSYEQYF; d_call: -; clone_size: many; j_call: TRBJ2-7; v_call: TRBV7-9
cdr3_nt: TGTGCCAGCACCCACCAGAACACCGGGGAGCTGTTTTTT; cdr3_aa: CASTHQNTGELFF; d_call: -; clone_size: many; j_call: TRBJ2-2; v_call: TRBV12-3/TRBV12-4
cdr3_nt: TGCGCCAGCAGCCAGAATCCGGGACAGGGACAGGGCTACACCTTC; cdr3_aa: CASSQNPGQGQGYTF; d_call: TRBD1; clone_size: many; j_call: TRBJ1-2; v_call: TRBV4-3
cdr3_nt: TGCAGTGCTAGAGAGGGTGGCTACACCTTC; cdr3_aa: CSAREGGYTF; d_call: -; clone_size: many; j_call: TRBJ1-2; v_call: TRBV20-1
cdr3_nt: TGTGCCAGCAGTTTTGGGGGCAGAACGGGGGAGCTGTTTTTT; cdr3_aa: CASSFGGRTGELFF; d_call: -; clone_size: many; j_call: TRBJ2-2; v_call: TRBV27
cdr3_nt: TGTGCCAGCAGCCGGGACAGGGGACGCAATGAGCAGTTCTTC; cdr3_aa: CASSRDRGRNEQFF; d_call: TRBD1; clone_size: many; j_call: TRBJ2-1; v_call: TRBV19
cdr3_nt: TGTGCCAGCAGCGTGCAGGGTTGGACCGGGGAGCTGTTTTTT; cdr3_aa: CASSVQGWTGELFF; d_call: -; clone_size: many; j_call: TRBJ2-2; v_call: TRBV9
cdr3_nt: TGCGCCAGCAGCCAAGCAACGGACGGTGCCTATGGCTACACCTTC; cdr3_aa: CASSQATDGAYGYTF; d_call: -; clone_size: many; j_call: TRBJ1-2; v_call: TRBV4-3
cdr3_nt: TGTGCCAGCAGTCCTAGGGGGACTGTTTCTCAGCCCCAGCATTTT; cdr3_aa: CASSPRGTVSQPQHF; d_call: -; clone_size: many; j_call: TRBJ1-5; v_call: TRBV12-3/TRBV12-4
cdr3_nt: TGTGCCAGCAGTTTAGATCTGACTAACACAGATACGCAGTATTTT; cdr3_aa: CASSLDLTNTDTQYF; d_call: -; clone_size: many; j_call: TRBJ2-3; v_call: TRBV28
cdr3_nt: TGCGCCTTCCCCGGGACTAGCGTTGCAGATACGCAGTATTTT; cdr3_aa: CAFPGTSVADTQYF; d_call: TRBD2; clone_size: many; j_call: TRBJ2-3; v_call: TRBV10-2
cdr3_nt: TGCAGCGTTGAATACAGATACGAGCAGTACTTC; cdr3_aa: CSVEYRYEQYF; d_call: -; clone_size: many; j_call: TRBJ2-7; v_call: TRBV29-1
cdr3_nt: TGTGCCAGTGGAGGCAGGGGGGAACACGGGGAGCTGTTTTTT; cdr3_aa: CASGGRGEHGELFF; d_call: -; clone_size: many; j_call: TRBJ2-2; v_call: TRBV6-5
cdr3_nt: TGTGCCAGCAGCTCACCTGATAGGAGGACTGAAGCTTTCTTT; cdr3_aa: CASSSPDRRTEAFF; d_call: -; clone_size: many; j_call: TRBJ1-1; v_call: TRBV7-2
cdr3_nt: TGTGCCAGTAGTATAGATCATAGAGGAAATCAGCCCCAGCATTTT; cdr3_aa: CASSIDHRGNQPQHF; d_call: -; clone_size: many; j_call: TRBJ1-5; v_call: TRBV19
cdr3_nt: TGCGCCAGCAGCTTGGGACACCGGACGGTCACTGAAGCTTTCTTT; cdr3_aa: CASSLGHRTVTEAFF; d_call: -; clone_size: many; j_call: TRBJ1-1; v_call: TRBV5-1
cdr3_nt: TGTGCCAGTAGTATCGGACAGCGAACGCCCCTTAGCTATGGCTACACCTTC; cdr3_aa: CASSIGQRTPLSYGYTF; d_call: -; clone_size: many; j_call: TRBJ1-2; v_call: TRBV19
cdr3_nt: TGTGCCAGCAGCCAGTGTCGGGAAACCCTCCACTTT; cdr3_aa: CASSQCRETLHF; d_call: -; clone_size: many; j_call: TRBJ1-6; v_call: TRBV3-1
cdr3_nt: TGCGCCAGCAGTGCCCCAGGGATAGTAGGATTGTACAGTGAGCAGTTCTTC; cdr3_aa: CASSAPGIVGLYSEQFF; d_call: -; clone_size: many; j_call: TRBJ2-1; v_call: TRBV10-2
cdr3_nt: TGTGCCAGCAGTACGAACCAAGAGACCCAGTACTTC; cdr3_aa: CASSTNQETQYF; d_call: -; clone_size: many; j_call: TRBJ2-5; v_call: TRBV12-3/TRBV12-4
cdr3_nt: TGTGCCAGCAGCAAAGACCTCTACTCCTACGAGCAGTACTTC; cdr3_aa: CASSKDLYSYEQYF; d_call: -; clone_size: many; j_call: TRBJ2-7; v_call: TRBV7-2
cdr3_nt: TGTGCCTTCACGGGGGCAGGGATCTATGGCTACACCTTC; cdr3_aa: CAFTGAGIYGYTF; d_call: -; clone_size: once; j_call: TRBJ1-2; v_call: TRBV2
cdr3_nt: TGCAGTGCTAGAGACCAGGGGGCGTACGGTCAGCCCCAGCATTTT; cdr3_aa: CSARDQGAYGQPQHF; d_call: TRBD1; clone_size: many; j_call: TRBJ1-5; v_call: TRBV20-1
cdr3_nt: TGTGCCAGCAGCCAAGACGGACTAGCCGCGCAGTATTTT; cdr3_aa: CASSQDGLAAQYF; d_call: TRBD2; clone_size: many; j_call: TRBJ2-3; v_call: TRBV3-1
cdr3_nt: TGTGCCAGCAGTTACTCGGACAGGGGGATCTACGAGCAGTACTTC; cdr3_aa: CASSYSDRGIYEQYF; d_call: TRBD1; clone_size: many; j_call: TRBJ2-7; v_call: TRBV6-5
cdr3_nt: TGTGCCAGCAGCATGCGTGTAGCCAAAAACATTCAGTACTTC; cdr3_aa: CASSMRVAKNIQYF; d_call: -; clone_size: many; j_call: TRBJ2-4; v_call: TRBV12-3/TRBV12-4
cdr3_nt: TGCAGTGCAAAGACTAGCGGGGGTAATACGGGGGAGCAGTACTTC; cdr3_aa: CSAKTSGGNTGEQYF; d_call: TRBD2; clone_size: many; j_call: TRBJ2-7; v_call: TRBV20-1
cdr3_nt: TGTGCCAGTAGTATCGAGGGGTACACAACAGATACGCAGTATTTT; cdr3_aa: CASSIEGYTTDTQYF; d_call: -; clone_size: few; j_call: TRBJ2-3; v_call: TRBV19
cdr3_nt: TGTGCCAGCAGTCCCAGGGTCGGGGAGCTGTTTTTT; cdr3_aa: CASSPRVGELFF; d_call: -; clone_size: -; j_call: TRBJ2-2; v_call: TRBV27
cdr3_nt: TGTGCCACCAGTCCGAGGGGAACACCCTATGGCTACACCTTC; cdr3_aa: CATSPRGTPYGYTF; d_call: -; clone_size: many; j_call: TRBJ1-2; v_call: TRBV24-1
cdr3_nt: TGTGCCAGCAGCCCTGGTAGGGGGGGCACCGGGGAGCTGTTTTTT; cdr3_aa: CASSPGRGGTGELFF; d_call: -; clone_size: many; j_call: TRBJ2-2; v_call: TRBV12-3/TRBV12-4
cdr3_nt: TGTGCCAGCAGGGGACTGGAAGAGACCCAGTACTTC; cdr3_aa: CASRGLEETQYF; d_call: -; clone_size: many; j_call: TRBJ2-5; v_call: TRBV27
cdr3_nt: TGTGCCAGCACTCCCCCCTGGGGCTCTGGGGCCAACGTCCTGACTTTC; cdr3_aa: CASTPPWGSGANVLTF; d_call: -; clone_size: many; j_call: TRBJ2-6; v_call: TRBV6-2/TRBV6-3
cdr3_nt: TGTGCCAGCTCCCGGGACTCTGGAAACACCATATATTTT; cdr3_aa: CASSRDSGNTIYF; d_call: -; clone_size: -; j_call: TRBJ1-3; v_call: TRBV6-5